This TCR beta chain was sequenced for a study of response to subunit inactivated influenza vaccine. This CDR3 contains 13 residues. The germline CDR1 and CDR2 sequences are DFQATT and SNEGSKA (reference sequence). Trimming pared 5 bases from V and 5 bases from J, leaving 13 bases between. TCRdb passed the RT-PCR reads through MiXCR, listing each CDR3 protein once. In the table there are over 650,000 distinct CDR3 sequences, approximately 18% of which are singletons. This chain connects TRBV20-1 to TRBJ1-5, with unresolved D. Sequencing was performed on PBMCs from blood, taken around 5 days after vaccination. This TCR derives from a middle-aged man who received an inactivated influenza vaccine. The chain's CDR3 is CSALGGVDQPQHF. The CDR3 DNA sequence: TGCAGTGCTCTAGGCGGGGTCGATCAGCCCCAGCATTTT.